This T cell receptor (beta chain) is drawn from a study of T cells after yellow fever vaccination. The study, taken as a whole, reports: After the booster, over 95% of CD4 and about nine tenths of CD8 primary-response clones were re-detected.

This clonotype was observed a handful of times. Antigen specificity is unknown. Conversion of TCR transcripts into cDNA relied on 5'RACE template switching, which added a universal primer site and UMIs. A single record per CDR3 protein comes from TCRdb applying MiXCR to the 5' RACE reads. The sample holds 200,000 to 250,000 distinct CDR3 sequences, less than 8.5% seen once. Looked up from germline, CDR1 is SGHRS and CDR2 is YFSETQ. V lost 0 bases and J lost 1, with 13 bases in between. The CDR3 extends over 16 amino acids. The sequenced sample was CD4+ T cells sorted from PBMCs, obtained 15 days after the yellow fever booster vaccination. The chain links TRBV5-1 to TRBJ1-1; D is ambiguous. The sequence was collected from a young man who received the YFV17D yellow fever vaccine. CDR3 nucleotide sequence: TGCGCCAGCAGCTTGGCCGGTGGCGGCGGGAACACTGAAGCTTTCTTT. It translates to CASSLAGGGGNTEAFF.